This record concerns one T cell receptor (beta chain) sequence. Its antigen is undetermined. At one end, the junction sequence differs from germline, possibly due to a read error. The sample is drawn from a study of regulatory T cells. General observations from the study: In CD3G-deficient patients, conventional CD4+ T cells were enriched for hydrophobic CDR3 residues at positions 6 and 7. Skewed V and J usage and few unique V-J pairs marked patient repertoires, most in Tregs.

Amplification used 52 TRBV primers and 13 TRBJ primers. Profiled with immunoSEQ multiplex PCR; TCRdb holds only in-frame clones, not every one. The sample contains tens of thousands of clones, nearly 90% of which appear only once. Every patient with CD3G deficiency had evidence of autoimmunity. CDR1 MDHEN and CDR2 SYDVKM come from the germline V gene. This CDR3 region has 13 residues. Sample: conventional CD4+ T cells sorted from blood. The receptor was derived from a child younger than 18 with CD3G deficiency. The J gene is TRBJ1-1, the V gene TRBV28, with D possibly being TRBD1 (5 bases). CDR3 loop: CASSFKWGGTGSF. CDR3 DNA sequence: TGTGCCAGCAGTTTTAAATGGGGGGGTACAGGATCGTTT.